One sample yielded the 22 T cell receptor beta chains listed below, sequenced in a study of type 1 regulatory T cells. Their antigen targets remain unknown. TCRdb reprocessed the reads with MiXCR, giving one entry per CDR3 protein. The table shows tens of thousands of distinct CDR3 sequences, with roughly an eighth occurring only once. The sample taken for sequencing was cultured non-Tr1 T cells, either the whole culture or a sorted T cell fraction (not recorded which). The receptors here all came from a human donor in good health.

This clonotype was recorded at least ten times. V is TRBV5-1 and J is TRBJ2-2; no definite D call. V gave up 3 bases and J gave up 4 bases, with 10 bases separating them. This CDR3 has 14 amino acids. Germline CDR1 and CDR2: SGHRS and YFSETQ. As DNA, the CDR3 is TGCGCCAGCAGCTCCCTAAAGAGCACCGGGGAGCTGTTTTTT. Translated: CASSSLKSTGELFF.

This clonotype has a count of ten or more. CDR3 nucleotides: TGTGCCAGCAGTTTAGGCCAGGGGAGGAACACTGAAGCTTTCTTT. It is translated as CASSLGQGRNTEAFF. The chain has TRBV12-3 or TRBV12-4 and TRBJ1-1, with D possibly being TRBD1 (6 bases). V was pared by 1 base and J by 1 base, with 10 bases between. This CDR3 is 15 amino acids long.

This clonotype was seen ten or more times. The genes are TRBV18 and TRBJ1-2; D not resolved. The CDR3 has 12 residues. V was pared by 5 bases and J by 5 bases, with 9 bases between. CDR1 is KGHSH, CDR2 LQKENI, per germline. The CDR3 sequence is CASSGGGYGYTF. The CDR3 region has the DNA TGTGCCAGCTCAGGCGGAGGGTATGGCTACACCTTC.

In its sample, this clonotype was seen many times. CDR3 region: CASRLGQGGGELFF. In DNA, the CDR3 is TGCGCCAGCAGATTAGGACAGGGCGGCGGGGAGCTGTTTTTT. The V gene is TRBV5-1, the J gene TRBJ2-2, with 8 positions matching TRBD1. Germline V gene lookup returns CDR1 SGHRS and CDR2 YFSETQ. The CDR3 totals 14 residues. J lost 7 bases, V lost 5 bases, and 7 bases had no gene match.

This clonotype has more than one count but fewer than ten. The chain links TRBV12-3 or TRBV12-4 to TRBJ1-4, with D perhaps matching TRBD1 (6 bases). V was trimmed by 5 bases and J by 7 bases, leaving 17 bases between them. The CDR3 has 15 residues. The CDR3 is CASSGTGTRGEKLFF. As DNA, the CDR3 is TGTGCCAGCAGTGGAACCGGGACAAGGGGTGAAAAACTGTTTTTT.

In this sample, this clonotype turned up a few times. The chain combines TRBV29-1 with TRBJ2-1; D call uncertain. The CDR3 length is 12 residues. V was cut by 7 bases and J by 7 bases, with 14 bases left in between. The germline CDR1 and CDR2 sequences are SQVTM and ANQGSEA. This CDR3 is CSAVPTLNEQFF. CDR3 sequence (DNA): TGCAGCGCTGTCCCTACACTTAATGAGCAGTTCTTC.

This chain joins TRBV7-6 and TRBJ2-1, with 9 bases matching TRBD1. V lost 6 bases to trimming and J lost 4 bases; unmatched junction nucleotides: 7. This CDR3 spans 15 amino acids. The germline V gene encodes CDR1 SGHVS and CDR2 FNYEAQ. The DNA for the CDR3 is TGTGCCAGCAGATCGGACAGGGGCGATTACAATGAGCAGTTCTTC. Translated: CASRSDRGDYNEQFF.

This clonotype has a handful of counts. The rearrangement joins TRBV28 to TRBJ1-2, with 7 bases fitting TRBD1. V was clipped by 6 bases and J by 0 bases; unmatched bases: 10. The germline V gene has CDR1 MDHEN and CDR2 SYDVKM. This CDR3 has 16 residues. Here the CDR3 DNA reads TGTGCCAGCAGCACAGGGGCCTTCACCCCTAACTATGGCTACACCTTC. This gives the protein CASSTGAFTPNYGYTF.

The chain combines TRBV5-6 with TRBJ2-1; 10 bases are shared with TRBD2. The CDR3 loop spans 16 amino acids. The V gene's germline CDR1 is SGHDT and CDR2 YYEEEE. V lost 4 bases to trimming and J lost 8 bases; unmatched junction nucleotides: 12. The CDR3 loop is CASSGGGLAGVHEQFF. The CDR3 bases are TGTGCCAGCAGCGGAGGGGGGCTAGCGGGAGTCCATGAGCAGTTCTTC. The full variable domain, in which reference TRBV5-6 and TRBJ2-1 provide the parts outside the CDR3, is DAGVTQSPTHLIKTRGQQVTLRCSPKSGHDTVSWYQQALGQGPQFIFQYYEEEERQRGNFPDRFSGHQFPNYSSELNVNALLLGDSALYLCASSGGGLAGVHEQFFGPGTRLTVL.

A few counts support this clonotype. The V call is TRBV6-5, the J call TRBJ2-7, with D perhaps TRBD2 (6 bases). CDR1 MNHEY and CDR2 SVGAGI come from the germline V gene. V was shortened by 10 bases and J by 5 bases, with 21 bases between the two germline ends. This CDR3 spans 14 amino acids. DNA for the CDR3: TGTGCCACTCTGCTATCGTATGGGGGGAACGAGCAGTACTTC. The encoded protein is CATLLSYGGNEQYF.

The chain combines TRBV20-1 with TRBJ1-5, with TRBD1 matching 8 bases. The CDR3 runs to 14 residues. Germline V gene sequence: CDR1 DFQATT, CDR2 SNEGSKA (reference sequence). V trimming: 0 bases; J trimming: 6 bases; junction bases outside the gene matches: 4. CDR3 in amino acids: CSARETGAGQPQHF. CDR3 nucleotide sequence: TGCAGTGCTAGAGAGACAGGGGCCGGTCAGCCCCAGCATTTT.

This chain uses TRBV5-1 with TRBJ2-1; D is unclear. The CDR3 is 15 residues long. Germline-derived CDR1 and CDR2 are SGHRS and YFSETQ. The germline V and J ends were trimmed by 1 base and 1 base, with 9 bases remaining between them. CDR3 in DNA: TGCGCCAGCAGCTTGCCGGACGGGTCCTACAATGAGCAGTTCTTC. It encodes CASSLPDGSYNEQFF.

At least ten counts were recorded for this clonotype. CDR3 DNA sequence: TGTGCCAGCAGCTCTAGCGGGCCGAACGGTGAGCAGTTCTTC. Translating it yields CASSSSGPNGEQFF. V usage is TRBV7-2 and J usage is TRBJ2-1; 8 nucleotides match TRBD2. Germline V CDR1 and CDR2: SGHTA, FQGNSA. The CDR3 has 14 amino acids. J gave up 9 bases and V 4 bases, and 8 bases lay outside the gene matches.

This clonotype was counted at least ten times. CDR3 residues: CSATNEASYGYTF. DNA of the CDR3: TGCAGTGCCACGAATGAGGCTAGCTATGGCTACACCTTC. The chain carries TRBV20-1 and TRBJ1-2, with unresolved D. The length of the CDR3 is 13 residues. Germline-derived CDR1 and CDR2 are DFQATT and SNEGSKA (reference sequence). With 6 bases removed from V and 4 bases from J, the gap between germline ends came to 15 bases.

There are many counts of this clonotype. This rearrangement joins TRBV15 to TRBJ2-7, with 9 bases fitting TRBD1. Trimming removed 3 bases from V and 4 bases from J; junction bases left unmatched: 4. CDR3 length equals 14 residues. The germline V gene encodes CDR1 LNHNV and CDR2 YYDKDF (reference sequence). The CDR3 DNA is TGTGCCACCAGCAGGGACAGGGGAAGGTACGAGCAGTACTTC. It is translated as CATSRDRGRYEQYF.

This clonotype was detected many times. The chain combines TRBV5-1 with TRBJ2-1; 7 positions agree with TRBD1. The germline V gene has CDR1 SGHRS and CDR2 YFSETQ. The trim removed 4 bases at V and 0 bases at J, leaving 4 bases unmatched. This CDR3 comprises 15 residues. CDR3 residues: CASSQQGSSYNEQFF. Here the CDR3 DNA reads TGCGCCAGCAGCCAACAGGGGAGCTCCTACAATGAGCAGTTCTTC.

This clonotype was recorded a few times. The rearrangement uses TRBV12-3 or TRBV12-4 and TRBJ1-1, with D uncertain. There are 13 residues in the CDR3. Trimming pared 2 bases from V and 1 base from J, leaving 5 bases between. This CDR3 reads CASSLLQNTEAFF. CDR3 DNA sequence: TGTGCCAGCAGTTTACTGCAGAACACTGAAGCTTTCTTT.

J is TRBJ2-1 and V is TRBV4-2, with 12 bases aligning to TRBD2. V lost 0 bases and J lost 15; bases outside the gene matches: 6. The CDR3 covers 14 residues. Germline loops: CDR1 LGHNA, CDR2 YNFKEQ. For the CDR3, the DNA is TGTGCCAGCAGCCAAGATCGACTAGCGGGAGTTTCGTTCTTC. Protein product: CASSQDRLAGVSFF.

This clonotype was seen repeatedly, ten times or more. The gene calls are TRBV5-6 and TRBJ2-6, with D perhaps TRBD2 (5 bases). Germline V gene lookup returns CDR1 SGHDT and CDR2 YYEEEE. V was trimmed by 2 bases and J by 2 bases, leaving 8 bases between them. The CDR3 sequence is 15 residues long. The CDR3 DNA reads as TGTGCCAGCAGCTTTAGAGGGACTGGGGCCAACGTCCTGACTTTC. Its translation is CASSFRGTGANVLTF.

This clonotype occurred many times. The rearrangement links TRBV30 to TRBJ2-1; a possible D gene is TRBD1 (5 bases). The CDR3 spans 14 residues. V was cut by 2 bases and J by 4 bases, with 12 bases left in between. Germline assignment: CDR1 GTSNPN and CDR2 SVGIG (reference sequence). This chain's CDR3 is CAWSPGLGYNEQFF. CDR3 DNA: TGTGCCTGGAGTCCAGGGCTCGGGTACAATGAGCAGTTCTTC.

This sequence joins TRBV28 and TRBJ1-1; D ambiguous. The germline V and J ends were trimmed by 4 bases and 9 bases, with 12 bases remaining between them. The CDR3 runs to 12 residues. Germline V CDR1 and CDR2: MDHEN, SYDVKM. CDR3 in amino acids: CASSSRASKAFF. The CDR3 DNA sequence: TGTGCCAGCAGTTCCCGGGCAAGCAAAGCTTTCTTT.

The genes are TRBV5-4 and TRBJ2-1; TRBD1 might be the D (7 bases). This CDR3 is 16 amino acids long. V lost 0 bases to trimming and J lost 1 base, with 11 bases between them. CDR1 SGHNT and CDR2 YYREEE come from the germline V gene (reference sequence). As DNA, the CDR3 is TGTGCCAGCAGCTTGGGGCAGGGGGGATCCTACAATGAGCAGTTCTTC. It yields the protein CASSLGQGGSYNEQFF.